The TCR beta chain described here comes from a study of blood T cell repertoires in COVID-19. The overall study: T cells, B-cell-depleted T cells, or PBMCs supplied cDNA or gDNA.

In the source study's methods: Reference gene primer amplification in the assay estimated nucleated cell counts. Sequencing was performed with immunoSEQ multiplex PCR; in TCRdb, only in-frame clones are kept and a portion is missing. D and trimming come from the DNA, and the V and J calls and clone size come from that table. Seen here are 400,000 to 550,000 clones, around 89% observed once, and the top ten hold roughly 4%. What was sequenced was peripheral blood. The clonotype originates from a woman in her 30s with acute or convalescent COVID-19.

The CDR3 sequence: CASSHFNSGGVLYTGELFF. The CDR3 DNA follows: TGTGCCAGCAGCCACTTTAATAGCGGGGGGGTATTGTACACCGGGGAGCTGTTTTTT. The chain uses TRBV28 and TRBJ2-2; 11 bases fit TRBD2. The V segment lost 6 bases and the J segment 3 bases; nucleotides outside the gene matches: 15. Germline V lookup: CDR1 MDHEN, CDR2 SYDVKM. The CDR3 has 19 amino acids.